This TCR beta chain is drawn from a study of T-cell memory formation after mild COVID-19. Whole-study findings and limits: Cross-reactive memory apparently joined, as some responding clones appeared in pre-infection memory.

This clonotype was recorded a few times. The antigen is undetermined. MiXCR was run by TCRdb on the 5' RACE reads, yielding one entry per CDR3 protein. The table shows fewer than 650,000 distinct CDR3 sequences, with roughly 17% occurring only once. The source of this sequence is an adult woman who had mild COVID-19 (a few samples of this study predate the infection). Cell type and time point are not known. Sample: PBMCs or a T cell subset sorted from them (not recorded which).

CDR3 DNA: TGTGCCACCAGCCCCGGGGACAGGGGGTCCGAGCAGTACTTC. Translated, it gives CATSPGDRGSEQYF. This chain links TRBV24-1 with TRBJ2-7; 11 bases map to TRBD1. Per germline, CDR1 KGHDR and CDR2 SFDVKD. The CDR3 runs to 14 residues. V lost 7 bases, J lost 6 bases, and 7 bases stayed unmatched.